The 9 T cell receptor beta chains in this list originate from one sample, sequenced in a study of T cells of healthy individuals (dated by TCRdb to the late 2010s). Libraries came from 5' RACE. Sequencing relied on an Illumina MiSeq. Using fastp at Q25 and MiXCR, TCRdb reprocessed the public reads and kept productive beta chains. Rows with one shared CDR3 protein collapse into an entry with the most common genes and DNA. A total of approximately 58,000 distinct CDR3 sequences appear in this sample, about 15% of them only once. The top ten clones comprise about 15% of the sample. The receptor set was obtained from a human donor in good health.

This clonotype came up a few times. The chain uses TRBV28 and TRBJ2-1; TRBD2 agrees at 9 bases. The CDR3 covers 16 residues. Trimming cost V 1 base and J 7 bases; bases outside gene matches: 8. CDR1 is MDHEN, CDR2 SYDVKM, per germline. Written as DNA, the CDR3 is TGTGCCAGCAGTTTATCTCCCGGGACTAGCTGGAATGAGCAGTTCTTC. As protein: CASSLSPGTSWNEQFF.

This clonotype was counted at least ten times. The V and J genes are TRBV6-5 and TRBJ1-1; D perhaps matches TRBD1 (5 bases). The CDR3 length is 14 residues. Per germline, CDR1 MNHEY and CDR2 SVGAGI. Deletions cut 0 bases from V and 7 bases from J, with 12 bases between. The CDR3 bases are TGTGCCAGCAGTTACTCGCGGGGCCGGGGTGAAGCTTTCTTT. It yields the protein CASSYSRGRGEAFF.

This clonotype has more than one count but fewer than ten. The rearrangement joins TRBV14 to TRBJ2-1; weak D call: TRBD2 (5 bases). Between the trimmed V and J ends, which lost 1 base and 5 bases, there was a span of 15 bases. CDR3 length: 16 residues. The germline V gene has CDR1 SGHDN and CDR2 FVKESK. The CDR3 sequence: CASSQGKRTVNNEQFF. The CDR3 DNA reads as TGTGCCAGCAGCCAAGGGAAGCGGACGGTCAACAATGAGCAGTTCTTC. Together with reference TRBV14 and TRBJ2-1, the CDR3 gives the full variable domain: EAGVTQFPSHSVIEKGQTVTLRCDPISGHDNLYWYRRVMGKEIKFLLHFVKESKQDESGMPNNRFLAERTGGTYSTLKVQPAELEDSGVYFCASSQGKRTVNNEQFFGPGTRLTVL.

In its sample, this clonotype was seen many times. J is TRBJ2-7 and V is TRBV7-6, with a weak D call TRBD1 (6 bases). Between the trimmed V and J ends, which lost 3 bases and 0 bases, there was a span of 12 bases. In germline, CDR1 is SGHVS, CDR2 FNYEAQ. The CDR3 has 15 amino acids. CDR3: CASSLDSPPSYEQYF. For the CDR3, the DNA is TGTGCCAGCAGCTTGGACAGCCCCCCCTCCTACGAGCAGTACTTC.

This clonotype turned up a few times. The chain combines TRBV4-3 with TRBJ2-7; TRBD2 aligns across 10 bases. The germline V gene has CDR1 LGHNA and CDR2 YSLEER. Trimming at V came to 0 bases and at J to 6 bases, leaving 5 bases not matched to a gene. The CDR3 loop spans 15 amino acids. The CDR3 DNA follows: TGCGCCAGCAGCCAAGACGACGCTAGCGGGAGCGAGCAGTACTTC. This sequence encodes CASSQDDASGSEQYF.

This clonotype occurred many times. This sequence joins TRBV20-1 and TRBJ2-5, with a possible D match to TRBD1 (6 bases). V dropped 3 bases and J dropped 9 bases, with 23 bases sitting between them. Germline-derived CDR1 and CDR2 are DFQATT and SNEGSKA (reference sequence). The CDR3 length is 15 residues. In DNA, the CDR3 is TGCAGTGCTAGTCTGGCAGGGGAAGGGGGAGACGCCCAGTACTTC. Its translation is CSASLAGEGGDAQYF.

This clonotype has ten or more counts. The rearrangement uses TRBV20-1 and TRBJ1-2, with a tentative D call TRBD1 (5 bases). Germline assignment: CDR1 DFQATT and CDR2 SNEGSKA (reference sequence). Trimming shortened V by 6 bases and J by 7 bases, and 21 bases separated the two germline ends. This CDR3 is built from 14 residues. CDR3 coding DNA: TGCAGTGCACCCAGGACGGGGCCCTCCCGTGGCTACACCTTC. It codes for CSAPRTGPSRGYTF.

Only a few counts were recorded for this clonotype. The chain couples TRBV2 to TRBJ1-1, with 8 bases fitting TRBD1. V lost 5 bases, J lost 6 bases, and 5 bases stayed unmatched. Germline V gene lookup returns CDR1 SNHLY and CDR2 FYNNEI. There are 13 residues in the CDR3. CDR3 DNA: TGTGCCAGCAGTTCAGACAGGGGCGCTGAAGCTTTCTTT. Its translation: CASSSDRGAEAFF.

This clonotype has more than one count but fewer than ten. The chain has TRBV5-1 and TRBJ2-3; D gene ambiguous. Trimming stripped 4 bases from V and 2 bases from J, with 11 bases between. Germline lookup yields CDR1 SGHRS and CDR2 YFSETQ. This CDR3 comprises 14 residues. The CDR3 here is CASSPTSSTDTQYF. As DNA, the CDR3 is TGCGCCAGCAGCCCAACCTCCTCCACAGATACGCAGTATTTT.